This is a list of T cell receptor beta chains from one sample in a study of blood T cell repertoires in COVID-19. Assay used: immunoSEQ multiplex PCR; TCRdb lists only in-frame clones, some missing. The sample includes 380,000 or so clones, approximately 91% seen only once; the top ten take approximately 2.1%. The specimen was PBMCs or T cells enriched from blood (not recorded which). The receptors derive from a middle-aged woman with acute COVID-19. Each CDR3 is given with its conserved first and last residue. The order of the fields is CDR3 protein, CDR3 DNA, V gene, J gene, CDR3 length, D gene, clone size. D genes are given only for firm matches. Clone size is not always given. Where it is, it says once, few, many or a class for expanded clones.

CAWSRTGGVFGSPYEQYF,TGTGCCTGGAGTAGGACAGGAGGTGTATTTGGGTCTCCCTACGAGCAGTACTTC,TRBV30,TRBJ2-7,18,TRBD1,NA
CASRYLDRGDYGYTF,TGTGCCAGCAGATATTTAGACAGGGGAGACTATGGCTACACCTTC,TRBV5-6,TRBJ1-2,15,TRBD1,NA
CASSPVGGRGLINIQYF,TGCGCCAGCAGCCCCGTGGGGGGGCGGGGGCTTATAAACATTCAGTACTTC,TRBV4-1,TRBJ2-4,17,NA,NA
CASSQGLFGRGGQETQYF,TGTGCCAGCAGCCAAGGATTGTTCGGGCGGGGGGGACAAGAGACCCAGTACTTC,TRBV3-1/TRBV3-2,TRBJ2-5,18,TRBD2,NA
CASSERRGDSTNTIYF,TGTGCCAGCAGTGAAAGGAGAGGGGACAGCACGAACACCATATATTTT,TRBV6-1,TRBJ1-3,16,TRBD1,NA
CAISDLRLAGGLTDTQYF,TGTGCCATCAGTGATTTGCGACTAGCGGGGGGGCTCACAGATACGCAGTATTTT,TRBV10-3,TRBJ2-3,18,TRBD2,NA
CASSETAGLVDEQYF,TGTGCCAGCAGTGAAACAGCGGGACTAGTCGACGAGCAGTACTTC,TRBV6-1,TRBJ2-7,15,TRBD2,NA
CASDSFLDRGEAFF,TGTGCCAGCGATTCCTTCCTGGACAGGGGTGAAGCTTTCTTT,TRBV2,TRBJ1-1,14,TRBD1,NA
CSVPGQGPETQYF,TGCAGCGTTCCCGGGCAGGGCCCAGAGACCCAGTACTTC,TRBV29-1,TRBJ2-5,13,NA,NA
CASSYFRGYEQYF,TGTGCCAGTAGTTACTTTCGGGGTTACGAGCAGTACTTC,TRBV19,TRBJ2-7,13,NA,NA
CASSLWLSSGGSVYNEQFF,TGTGCCAGCAGCTTATGGTTGTCTAGCGGGGGGTCGGTTTACAATGAGCAGTTCTTC,TRBV11-2,TRBJ2-1,19,TRBD2,NA
CAWSGGAEETQYF,TGTGCCTGGAGCGGGGGGGCCGAGGAGACCCAGTACTTC,TRBV30,TRBJ2-5,13,TRBD2,NA
CASSQREGLGEETQYF,TGTGCCAGCAGCCAAAGGGAAGGACTAGGTGAAGAGACCCAGTACTTC,TRBV4-2,TRBJ2-5,16,TRBD2,NA
CASSDRGTAYEQYF,TGTGCCAGCAGTGACAGGGGGACCGCCTACGAGCAGTACTTC,TRBV25-1,TRBJ2-7,14,TRBD1,NA
CASSAGTMTDTQYF,TGCGCCAGCAGTGCGGGGACTATGACAGATACGCAGTATTTT,TRBV10-1,TRBJ2-3,14,TRBD2,NA
CASSTSSGLRNQPQHF,TGTGCCAGTAGTACCAGTTCAGGGCTGCGCAATCAGCCCCAGCATTTT,TRBV19,TRBJ1-5,16,NA,NA
CASSTSTGGTEAFF,TGCGCCAGCAGCACCTCGACAGGGGGAACTGAAGCTTTCTTT,TRBV5-1,TRBJ1-1,14,TRBD1,many
CASRGQGRSYNEQFF,TGTGCCAGCAGGGGACAGGGACGGTCGTACAATGAGCAGTTCTTC,TRBV7-9,TRBJ2-1,15,TRBD1,NA
CASSLTTSLQEQYF,TGTGCCAGCAGCTTGACTACTAGCCTTCAGGAGCAGTACTTC,TRBV5-5,TRBJ2-7,14,NA,NA
CAWGGTYTEAFF,TGTGCCTGGGGGGGCACCTACACTGAAGCTTTCTTT,TRBV30,TRBJ1-1,12,NA,NA
CASSPRSQEKLFF,TGTGCCAGCAGCCCCCGGTCTCAAGAAAAACTGTTTTTT,TRBV5-4,TRBJ1-4,13,NA,NA
CASRSSRLHEQYF,TGTGCCAGTAGGAGCAGCAGGTTGCACGAGCAGTACTTC,TRBV19,TRBJ2-7,13,NA,NA
CASSPRGQGSSSPLHF,TGTGCCAGCAGCCCCCGGGGACAGGGGTCCTCTTCACCCCTCCACTTT,TRBV5-8,TRBJ1-6,16,TRBD1,NA
CASSQGGGNQPQHF,TGTGCCAGCAGCCAAGGGGGCGGCAATCAGCCCCAGCATTTT,TRBV7-9,TRBJ1-5,14,TRBD1,NA
CASSSNRDRGNTIYF,TGTGCCAGCAGTTCCAACCGGGACAGGGGAAACACCATATATTTT,TRBV6-5,TRBJ1-3,15,TRBD1,once
CASSPSGIYEQYF,TGTGCCAGCTCACCATCGGGGATCTACGAGCAGTACTTC,TRBV18,TRBJ2-7,13,NA,NA
CASSEGQSIDTQYF,TGTGCCAGCAGTGAGGGGCAGAGCATAGATACGCAGTATTTT,TRBV2,TRBJ2-3,14,NA,once
CASTQLELGGELFF,TGTGCCAGCACCCAATTGGAGCTAGGCGGGGAGCTGTTTTTT,TRBV2,TRBJ2-2,14,NA,NA
CASSYSRLASVLYEQYF,TGTGCCAGCAGTTACTCGCGTTTGGCGAGCGTTCTCTACGAGCAGTACTTC,TRBV6-8,TRBJ2-7,17,NA,NA
CASSIVSGQGNEKLFF,TGTGCCAGTAGTATCGTTTCCGGGCAGGGGAATGAAAAACTGTTTTTT,TRBV19,TRBJ1-4,16,NA,NA
CASSQQDSFQGYTF,TGTGCCAGCAGCCAACAGGACAGTTTCCAGGGCTACACCTTC,TRBV14,TRBJ1-2,14,NA,NA
CASSPGQGATGANVLTF,TGTGCCAGCAGTCCGGGACAGGGGGCGACCGGGGCCAACGTCCTGACTTTC,TRBV21-1,TRBJ2-6,17,NA,NA